The T cell receptor (beta chain) under discussion was sequenced for a study of graft-versus-host responses after intestinal transplantation. In the study overall: All recipients were transplanted with multivisceral, liver-intestinal, or isolated intestinal grafts. Every transplant recipient was induced with anti-thymocyte globulin, then maintained on tacrolimus and steroids for roughly 3 years. Findings of the study overall: With peak circulating GvH clone levels came an association with early post-transplant HvG declines. Allograft clonal ratios (graft-versus-host to host-versus-graft) were high in patients who had graft-donor T cell macrochimerism.

In the case of this clone: As yet, its antigen is unknown.

Profiling relied on immunoSEQ multiplex PCR, and the TCRdb table lists in-frame clones only, not all of them. The table has fewer than 150,000 clones, around 94% seen once. CDR3 length: 14 amino acids. Looked up from germline, CDR1 is LNHDA and CDR2 is SQIVND (reference sequence). With 9 bases removed from V and 6 bases from J, the gap between germline ends came to 19 bases. This TCR came from a human donor who received an intestinal transplant. The rearrangement links TRBV19 to TRBJ2-3; TRBD2 might be the D (5 bases). The sample was unstimulated CD4+ T cells sorted from spleen or lymph node cells, taken before intestinal transplant. The CDR3: CASSRGAGRDTQYF. The CDR3 nucleotides read TGTGCCAGCAGCCGCGGTGCGGGTCGGGATACGCAGTATTTT.